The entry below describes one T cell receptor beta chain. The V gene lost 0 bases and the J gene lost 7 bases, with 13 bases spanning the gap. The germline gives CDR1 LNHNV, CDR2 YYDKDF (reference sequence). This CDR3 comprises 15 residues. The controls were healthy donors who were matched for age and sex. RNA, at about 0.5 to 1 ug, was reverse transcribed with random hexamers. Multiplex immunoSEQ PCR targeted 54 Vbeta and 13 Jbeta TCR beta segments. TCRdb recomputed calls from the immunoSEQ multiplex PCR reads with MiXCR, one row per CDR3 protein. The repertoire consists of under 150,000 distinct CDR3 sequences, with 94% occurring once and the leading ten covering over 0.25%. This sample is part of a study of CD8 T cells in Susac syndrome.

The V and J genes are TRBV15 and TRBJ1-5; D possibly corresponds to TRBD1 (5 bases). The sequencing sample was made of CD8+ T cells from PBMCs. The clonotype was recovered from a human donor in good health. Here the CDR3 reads CATSRDRGGGQPQHF. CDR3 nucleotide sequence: TGTGCCACCAGCAGAGATCGGGGGGGTGGACAGCCCCAGCATTTT.